This is a list of T cell receptor beta chains from one sample in a study of blood T cell repertoires in COVID-19. The table came from immunoSEQ multiplex PCR; TCRdb's copy has only in-frame clones and leaves some out. Of around 80,000 clones listed, 70% to 75% are singletons. Sequencing was done on a sample of peripheral blood. The origin of the receptors is a man aged 50-60 years with active or convalescent COVID-19. Both conserved end residues are trimmed from each CDR3.

J gene,V gene,CDR3 protein
TRBJ1-5,TRBV9,ASSVGGSQPQH
TRBJ2-5,TRBV19,ASSPRQGRATQY
TRBJ1-6,TRBV7-9,ASSPGLAYNSPLH
TRBJ1-2,TRBV19,ASSNRGINSYGYT
TRBJ1-1,TRBV7-3,ASSPRTGEEAF
TRBJ1-3,TRBV6-5,ASSYSMRASGNTIY
TRBJ2-7,TRBV12-3/TRBV12-4,ASSRAAAEQY
TRBJ1-2,TRBV7-9,ASSSDSIYGYT
TRBJ2-3,TRBV7-3,ASSQDRFPDTQY
TRBJ2-7,TRBV4-3,ASSQDLRGATYEQY
TRBJ2-7,TRBV30,AWSDGASYEQY
TRBJ1-1,TRBV30,AWSVTQGVTEAF
TRBJ2-3,TRBV5-5,ASSLGGQGGKDTQY
TRBJ2-1,TRBV24-1,ATSDLGERGYNEQF
TRBJ2-7,TRBV4-3,ASSQDRWQGYEQY
TRBJ1-1,TRBV19,ASRRGQVSLNTEAF
TRBJ1-6,TRBV25-1,ASSDSMSTGDNSPLH
TRBJ2-2,TRBV15,ATSRDRGGELF
TRBJ2-1,TRBV29-1,SVGLDRSWEQF
TRBJ2-7,TRBV30,AWSLGTDSYEQY
TRBJ2-1,TRBV7-9,ASSFSGGYLDNEQF
TRBJ1-1,TRBV5-1,ASSLRQGTSTEAF
TRBJ2-2,TRBV5-1,ASSLVLAGDTGELF
TRBJ2-7,TRBV4-3,ASSQEGLGQGSYEQY
TRBJ2-7,TRBV7-2,ASSPAQYEQY
TRBJ2-2,TRBV11-2,ASSYPLAGERELF
TRBJ1-1,TRBV4-1,ASRSTGVRTEAF
TRBJ2-3,TRBV7-6,ASSFSKGQGDTQY
TRBJ2-2,TRBV7-7,ATSSTGNTGELF
TRBJ2-5,TRBV11-2,ASSMDYTAETQY
TRBJ2-3,TRBV7-3,ASSYGTSGGTDTQY
TRBJ2-7,TRBV11-2,ASSLPRDSYEQY
TRBJ2-1,TRBV6-5,ASSPGRGSYNEQF
TRBJ1-1,TRBV6-1,ASSDRVGSTEAF
TRBJ2-1,TRBV10-3,AISESSGGAGNEQF
TRBJ2-1,TRBV5-1,ASSPTGGASYNEQF
TRBJ1-5,TRBV16,ASSQSLEQQNQPQH
TRBJ1-1,TRBV4-3,ASSQVLNTEAF
TRBJ2-7,TRBV5-1,ASSLPLRDRADEQY
TRBJ2-3,TRBV12-1,ASSFGKRRGTKADTQY
TRBJ2-7,TRBV3-1/TRBV3-2,ASSQDAAGGAWQY
TRBJ2-7,TRBV7-6,ASSDSGQGYEQY
TRBJ2-1,TRBV6-5,ASSLLNEQF
TRBJ1-2,TRBV6-5,ASSRGTDYGYT
TRBJ2-7,TRBV27,ASRPSASGGYEQY
TRBJ1-2,TRBV5-1,ASSLSQGVGYGYT
TRBJ2-3,TRBV2,ASRRGGGASDTQY
TRBJ1-2,TRBV5-6,ASTLQGSYGYT
TRBJ2-2,TRBV30,AWSKSATISGTGELF
TRBJ1-1,TRBV6-1,ASSARTGRGRAEAF
TRBJ1-5,TRBV7-8,ASSLGQGASQPQH
TRBJ2-5,TRBV11-2,ASSSAQGMETQY
TRBJ1-6,TRBV7-2,ASSFQATNSPLH
TRBJ2-7,TRBV5-1,ASSLGDKPYEQY
TRBJ2-3,TRBV6-6,AATSGGQSTDTQY
TRBJ1-2,TRBV19,ASSIDLLTGASNGYT
TRBJ1-2,TRBV7-2,ASSPRAVGGDGYT
TRBJ2-3,TRBV6-6,ASSPGTSGGTDTQY
TRBJ2-1,TRBV19,ASSLTAGGRYNEQF
TRBJ1-2,TRBV4-3,ASSQDWTAGRYGYT